This T cell receptor beta chain was observed in a study of patients and donors after allogeneic stem cell transplantation. Per germline, CDR1 SGHRS and CDR2 YFSETQ. V was cut by 2 bases and J by 7 bases, with 13 bases left in between. The CDR3 is made up of 14 amino acids. This clonotype was observed a few times. TCRdb redid the calling of the RT-PCR reads with MiXCR, one entry per CDR3 protein. This table holds fewer than 75,000 distinct CDR3 sequences, 26% found once. The chain couples TRBV5-1 to TRBJ2-1; no clear D gene. The receptor was isolated from a human donor who was either an allogeneic HSCT recipient or a stem cell or donor lymphocyte infusion donor (not recorded which). It is not recorded whose cells these are; they may come from a transplant donor. The sample taken for sequencing was blood, either unsorted or a sorted T cell fraction (not recorded which). The CDR3 DNA follows: TGCGCCAGCAGCTTAGTAGCAGGATATAATGAGCAGTTCTTC. It encodes CASSLVAGYNEQFF. Together with reference TRBV5-1 and TRBJ2-1, the CDR3 gives the full variable domain: KAGVTQTPRYLIKTRGQQVTLSCSPISGHRSVSWYQQTPGQGLQFLFEYFSETQRNKGNFPGRFSGRQFSNSRSEMNVSTLELGDSALYLCASSLVAGYNEQFFGPGTRLTVL.